This TCR beta chain was sequenced for a study of cytomegalovirus exposure and HLA in healthy donors. PCR amplification relied on 60 Vbeta primers (plus 13 Jbeta primers). Sequenced by immunoSEQ multiplex PCR; TCRdb stores in-frame clones only, minus some. The data contain under 150,000 clones, 60% to 85% of them singletons. V lost 4 bases and J lost 2, with 16 bases in between. The CDR3 has 15 amino acids. Germline CDR1 and CDR2: SGHRS and YFSETQ. The genes are TRBV5-1 and TRBJ2-7, with D possibly being TRBD2 (6 bases). Sample: PBMCs. The TCR comes from a male donor in good health and CMV-seropositive. CDR3 bases: TGCGCCAGCAGCCTGGGACTGACCTCTACCTACGAGCAGTACTTC. Translation: CASSLGLTSTYEQYF. Complete variable domain (other parts from reference TRBV5-1 and TRBJ2-7): KAGVTQTPRYLIKTRGQQVTLSCSPISGHRSVSWYQQTPGQGLQFLFEYFSETQRNKGNFPGRFSGRQFSNSRSEMNVSTLELGDSALYLCASSLGLTSTYEQYFGPGTRLTVT.